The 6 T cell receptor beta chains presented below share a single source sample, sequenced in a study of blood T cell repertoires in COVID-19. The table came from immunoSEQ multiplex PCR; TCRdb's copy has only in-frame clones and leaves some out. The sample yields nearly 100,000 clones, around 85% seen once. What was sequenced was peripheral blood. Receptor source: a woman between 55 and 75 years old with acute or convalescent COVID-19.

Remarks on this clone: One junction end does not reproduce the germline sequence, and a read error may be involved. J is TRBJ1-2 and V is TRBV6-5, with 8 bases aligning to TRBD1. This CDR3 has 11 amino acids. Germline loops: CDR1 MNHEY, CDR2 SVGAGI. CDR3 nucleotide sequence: TGTGCCAGCAGTCGGACAGGGTCCTTCTTCTTC. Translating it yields CASSRTGSFFF.

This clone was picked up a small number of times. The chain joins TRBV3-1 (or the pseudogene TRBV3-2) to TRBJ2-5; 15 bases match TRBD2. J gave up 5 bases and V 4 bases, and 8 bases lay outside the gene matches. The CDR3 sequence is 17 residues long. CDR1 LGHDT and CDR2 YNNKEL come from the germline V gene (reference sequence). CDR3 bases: TGTGCCAGCAGCCGCGGACTAGCGGGGGGGCTCAGGGAGACCCAGTACTTC. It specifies CASSRGLAGGLRETQYF.

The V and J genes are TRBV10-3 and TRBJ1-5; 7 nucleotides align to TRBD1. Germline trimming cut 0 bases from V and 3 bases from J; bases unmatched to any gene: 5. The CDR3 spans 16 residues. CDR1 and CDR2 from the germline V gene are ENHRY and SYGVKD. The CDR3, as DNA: TGTGCCATCAGTGAGTCCATTACAGGGGTCAATCAGCCCCAGCATTTT. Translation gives CAISESITGVNQPQHF.

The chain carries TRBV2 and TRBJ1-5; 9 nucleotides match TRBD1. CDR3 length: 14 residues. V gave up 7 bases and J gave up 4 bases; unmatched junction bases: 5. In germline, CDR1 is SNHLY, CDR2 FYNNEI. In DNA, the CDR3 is TGTGCCAGCATGGAGACAGGGGGGAATCAGCCCCAGCATTTT. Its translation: CASMETGGNQPQHF. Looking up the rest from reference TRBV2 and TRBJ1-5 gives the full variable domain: EPEVTQTPSHQVTQMGQEVILRCVPISNHLYFYWYRQILGQKVEFLVSFYNNEISEKSEIFDDQFSVERPDGSNFTLKIRSTKLEDSAMYFCASMETGGNQPQHFGDGTRLSIL.

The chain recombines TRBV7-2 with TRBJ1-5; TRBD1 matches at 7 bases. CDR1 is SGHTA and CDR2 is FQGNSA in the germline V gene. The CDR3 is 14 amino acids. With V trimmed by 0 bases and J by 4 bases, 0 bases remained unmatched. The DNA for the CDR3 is TGTGCCAGCAGCTTAGCACAGGGGAATCAGCCCCAGCATTTT. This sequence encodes CASSLAQGNQPQHF.

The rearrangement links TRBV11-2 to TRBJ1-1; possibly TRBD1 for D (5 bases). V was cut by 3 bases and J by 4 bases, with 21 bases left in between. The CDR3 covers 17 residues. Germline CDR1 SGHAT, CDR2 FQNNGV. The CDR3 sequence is CASSFLGLGAGSTEAFF. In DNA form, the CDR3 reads TGTGCCAGCAGCTTTCTGGGACTTGGGGCAGGGAGCACTGAAGCTTTCTTT. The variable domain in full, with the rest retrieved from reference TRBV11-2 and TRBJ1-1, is EAGVAQSPRYKIIEKRQSVAFWCNPISGHATLYWYQQILGQGPKLLIQFQNNGVVDDSQLPKDRFSAERLKGVDSTLKIQPAKLEDSAVYLCASSFLGLGAGSTEAFFGQGTRLTVV.